This TCR beta chain was recovered during a study of T cell responses to AZD1222 COVID-19 vaccine. Study results and caveats: Elevations in Spike-specific TCR breadth and depth followed administration of two AZD1222 doses. Mostly white British, mostly female donors; authors suggested clonal diversity may be underestimated.

Per germline, CDR1 KGHSH and CDR2 LQKENI. This CDR3 contains 16 residues. With 1 base clipped from V and 5 bases from J, the junction kept 6 bases outside the gene matches. The data were produced by immunoSEQ multiplex PCR, yet TCRdb's version contains in-frame clones alone and is incomplete. The sample has 100,000 to 150,000 clones; roughly 91% are singletons. A note on this clone: The antigen is not known.

The J gene is TRBJ2-2, the V gene TRBV18; TRBD2 matches 8 bases. The receptor was derived from an adult in good health. Sequenced material: peripheral blood, taken on day 0 of AZD1222 vaccination. CDR3 region: CASSPQDGRVTGELFF. Written as DNA, the CDR3 is TGTGCCAGCTCACCACAAGACGGGAGGGTTACCGGGGAGCTGTTTTTT.